This T cell receptor beta chain is from a study of pediatric ulcerative colitis. Trimming removed 0 bases from V and 3 bases from J; junction bases left unmatched: 6. The CDR3 totals 17 residues. Germline CDR1 MGHDK, CDR2 SYGVNS. The data were produced by immunoSEQ multiplex PCR, yet TCRdb's version contains in-frame clones alone and is incomplete. The profile shows 54,000 or so clones, more than 75% of them singletons. This receptor was obtained from a boy under 18 who was a control in a study of pediatric ulcerative colitis. Sequencing input: blood. The rearrangement links TRBV25-1 to TRBJ2-2; 8 positions agree with TRBD1. The CDR3 nucleotides are TGTGCCAGCAGTGAATATGTAACAGGGGGAGACACCGGGGAGCTGTTTTTT. Its protein is CASSEYVTGGDTGELFF.